This T cell receptor (beta chain) originates from a study of cytomegalovirus exposure and HLA in healthy donors. Background on the study: From approximately 170 million T cells, an earlier analysis saw approximately 120 million unique TCR beta sequences.

CDR3 length equals 12 residues. Trimming stripped 6 bases from V and 7 bases from J, with 12 bases between. The germline V gene encodes CDR1 LNHDA and CDR2 SQIVND (reference sequence). Both 60 Vbeta primers and 13 Jbeta primers went into the PCR. Using immunoSEQ multiplex PCR, the repertoire was profiled, and TCRdb retains in-frame clones only, with some absent. The data hold under 55,000 clones, with around 66% observed a single time. Donors showed nominal health when sampled, although they likely had unrecorded immune exposures. This rearrangement joins TRBV19 to TRBJ1-1; tentative D call: TRBD1 (6 bases). The receptor was isolated from a man aged 18 to 29 in good health and CMV-seronegative. Material for sequencing was PBMCs. CDR3 coding DNA: TGTGCCAGTAGGACAGGTTTCGGTGAAGCTTTCTTT. It is translated as CASRTGFGEAFF. Full variable domain (rest looked up from reference TRBV19 and TRBJ1-1): DGGITQSPKYLFRKEGQNVTLSCEQNLNHDAMYWYRQDPGQGLRLIYYSQIVNDFQKGDIAEGYSVSREKKESFPLTVTSAQKNPTAFYLCASRTGFGEAFFGQGTRLTVV.